The 19 T cell receptor beta chains listed next were all sequenced from one sample in a study of T cells in localized non-small cell lung cancer. Libraries were prepared by immunoSEQ multiplex PCR; TCRdb keeps only in-frame clonotypes and omits some of them. The sample carries about 43,000 clones, around nine tenths recorded once. The input for sequencing was PBMCs, taken before any cancer treatment. The receptor set was obtained from a woman between 35 and 75 years old with stage II lung adenocarcinoma.

In its sample, this clone was seen once. The chain carries TRBV18 and TRBJ1-3; D remains ambiguous. V was cut by 2 bases and J by 0 bases, with 11 bases left in between. Germline lookup yields CDR1 KGHSH and CDR2 LQKENI. The CDR3 contains 16 residues. CDR3 DNA sequence: TGTGCCAGCTCACCATCCCCAGAGCCCTCTGGAAACACCATATATTTT. Translation: CASSPSPEPSGNTIYF.

The chain is built from TRBV19 and TRBJ1-5; D not certain. Germline CDR1 reads LNHDA; CDR2 reads SQIVND (reference sequence). The germline V and J ends were trimmed by 2 bases and 1 base, with 15 bases remaining between them. The CDR3 is made up of 17 amino acids. CDR3: CASSITISGGSNQPQHF. The DNA for the CDR3 is TGTGCCAGTAGTATAACCATTTCAGGCGGAAGCAATCAGCCCCAGCATTTT.

The chain has TRBV27 and TRBJ2-1; D assignment may be TRBD1 or TRBD2 (5 bases each). The length of the CDR3 is 15 residues. Germline V gene sequence: CDR1 MNHEY, CDR2 SMNVEV (reference sequence). The ends were cut back, 2 bases at V and 8 bases at J, with 16 bases in the middle. In DNA, the CDR3 is TGTGCCAGCAGTTTAGGGAGTAGTTGGGGGTATGAGCAGTTCTTC. Its protein is CASSLGSSWGYEQFF.

The CDR3 region is CASSLSGPDTIYF. CDR3 bases: TGTGCCAGCAGTTTGTCCGGCCCGGACACCATATATTTT. The chain joins TRBV28 to TRBJ1-3; no firm D call. Trimming pared 3 bases from V and 8 bases from J, leaving 11 bases between. Germline V gene sequence: CDR1 MDHEN, CDR2 SYDVKM. This CDR3 is built from 13 residues.

CDR3 DNA sequence: TGTGCCAGCAGCTCCCCATCCTACAATGAGCAGTTCTTC. It is translated as CASSSPSYNEQFF. The chain has TRBV7-3 and TRBJ2-1; D is uncertain. Trimming removed 4 bases at V and 1 base at J, with 5 bases between. The CDR3 runs to 13 residues. Germline loops: CDR1 SGHTA, CDR2 FQGTGA. Drawing the rest from reference TRBV7-3 and TRBJ2-1, the complete variable domain is GAGVSQTPSNKVTEKGKYVELRCDPISGHTALYWYRQSLGQGPEFLIYFQGTGAADDSGLPNDRFFAVRPEGSVSTLKIQRTERGDSAVYLCASSSPSYNEQFFGPGTRLTVL.

This chain connects TRBV5-1 to TRBJ2-3; the match to TRBD1 covers 10 bases. The CDR3 runs to 17 residues. Germline values: CDR1 SGHRS, CDR2 YFSETQ. Losses at the gene ends were 3 bases for V and 2 bases for J; bases not matched to a gene: 9. CDR3 region: CASSSLGTGDATDTQYF. CDR3 bases: TGCGCCAGCAGCTCTTTAGGGACAGGGGACGCCACAGATACGCAGTATTTT.

The gene calls are TRBV7-8 and TRBJ1-5; D is unclear. CDR3 size: 13 residues. V lost 3 bases, J lost 6 bases, and 9 bases lay in between. Germline V gene lookup returns CDR1 SGHVS and CDR2 FQNEAQ. CDR3 sequence (DNA): TGTGCCAGCAGCTTCCCAGGAATTCAGCCCCAGCATTTT. Protein: CASSFPGIQPQHF.

The chain is built from TRBV4-1 and TRBJ2-2; TRBD2 matches 9 bases. In germline, CDR1 is MGHRA, CDR2 YSYEKL. J gave up 4 bases and V 4 bases, and 7 bases lay outside the gene matches. The length of the CDR3 is 16 residues. DNA of the CDR3: TGCGCCAGCAGCCCCGAGGCGGGGGGGCTCACCGGGGAGCTGTTTTTT. This codes for CASSPEAGGLTGELFF.

The chain has TRBV5-6 and TRBJ1-3; 7 bases match TRBD1. From germline, CDR1 is SGHDT and CDR2 YYEEEE. Germline trimming cut 1 base from V and 2 bases from J; bases unmatched to any gene: 3. The CDR3 loop spans 15 amino acids. CDR3 loop: CASSLTGEAGNTIYF. The CDR3 region has the DNA TGTGCCAGCAGCTTGACAGGGGAGGCTGGAAACACCATATATTTT.

The V gene is TRBV11-2, the J gene TRBJ1-5; no definite D call. Germline V lookup: CDR1 SGHAT, CDR2 FQNNGV. The CDR3 loop spans 13 amino acids. V lost 2 bases, J lost 5 bases, and 7 bases lay in between. CDR3 DNA: TGTGCCAGCAGCTTAAAGAGGGATCAGCCCCAGCATTTT. It yields the protein CASSLKRDQPQHF.

The V and J genes are TRBV5-4 and TRBJ2-7; 7 bases map to TRBD1. The CDR3 loop spans 15 amino acids. CDR1 is SGHNT and CDR2 is YYREEE in the germline V gene (reference sequence). The J segment lost 2 bases and the V segment lost 0 bases, leaving 5 bases of the junction unmatched. CDR3 bases: TGTGCCAGCAGCTTGGGACAGGGCCTAACCTACGAGCAGTACTTC. The encoded protein is CASSLGQGLTYEQYF.

The chain combines TRBV5-1 with TRBJ2-7, with D possibly called TRBD1 or TRBD2 (5 bases each). The CDR3 has 14 residues. The ends were cut back, 4 bases at V and 3 bases at J, with 14 bases in the middle. The germline V gene has CDR1 SGHRS and CDR2 YFSETQ. The CDR3: CASSVGDGNYEQYF. In DNA, the CDR3 is TGCGCCAGCAGCGTGGGGGACGGGAACTACGAGCAGTACTTC.

The chain combines TRBV4-1 with TRBJ1-1; no reliable D call. The length of the CDR3 is 13 residues. Trimming left V 2 bases short and J 5 bases short, with 9 bases between. From germline, CDR1 is MGHRA and CDR2 YSYEKL. CDR3: CASSQKTLTEAFF. DNA of the CDR3: TGCGCCAGCAGCCAAAAGACCCTGACTGAAGCTTTCTTT.

The chain couples TRBV28 to TRBJ1-1, with TRBD1 identical over 8 bases. V shed 6 bases and J 1 base; nucleotides not matched to a gene: 13. The CDR3 length is 17 residues. The germline gives CDR1 MDHEN, CDR2 SYDVKM. The CDR3 loop is CASRSPGQGGRNTEAFF. The CDR3 DNA sequence: TGTGCCAGCAGAAGCCCCGGACAGGGCGGGAGGAACACTGAAGCTTTCTTT.

V usage is TRBV5-1 and J usage is TRBJ2-7, with D possibly called TRBD1 or TRBD2 (5 bases each). V lost 3 bases and J 0 bases, leaving 7 bases between the germline ends. Germline CDR1 is SGHRS and CDR2 is YFSETQ. This CDR3 is 13 amino acids long. The CDR3 nucleotides read TGCGCCAGCAGCTGGGACGGCTCCTACGAGCAGTACTTC. Its protein is CASSWDGSYEQYF. The entire variable domain, with the rest obtained from reference TRBV5-1 and TRBJ2-7, is as follows: KAGVTQTPRYLIKTRGQQVTLSCSPISGHRSVSWYQQTPGQGLQFLFEYFSETQRNKGNFPGRFSGRQFSNSRSEMNVSTLELGDSALYLCASSWDGSYEQYFGPGTRLTVT.

V is TRBV29-1 and J is TRBJ1-1; D ambiguous. This CDR3 contains 12 residues. The V gene's germline CDR1 is SQVTM and CDR2 ANQGSEA. V was cut by 6 bases and J by 2 bases, with 10 bases left in between. CDR3 sequence reads: CSVFDGNTEAFF. CDR3 sequence (DNA): TGCAGCGTATTTGACGGAAACACTGAAGCTTTCTTT.

The V call is TRBV6-5, the J call TRBJ1-1, with TRBD1 as a possible D gene (5 bases). V lost 2 bases and J lost 11, with 15 bases in between. The germline V gene encodes CDR1 MNHEY and CDR2 SVGAGI. The CDR3 is made up of 13 amino acids. The CDR3 reads CASSYGEGSEAFF. CDR3 sequence (DNA): TGTGCCAGCAGTTACGGGGAGGGGTCGGAGGCTTTCTTT.

The chain carries TRBV7-3 and TRBJ1-1; D is perhaps TRBD1 (5 bases). The V and J ends lost 5 bases and 5 bases respectively, with 18 bases between them. Germline V gene sequence: CDR1 SGHTA, CDR2 FQGTGA. This CDR3 region has 15 residues. CDR3 sequence: CASSQGTSGGTEAFF. CDR3 bases: TGTGCCAGCAGCCAAGGGACGTCCGGAGGGACTGAAGCTTTCTTT.

The gene calls are TRBV21-1 and TRBJ2-7; the table calls TRBD2, which could not be checked here. TRBV21-1 is designated a pseudogene. This CDR3 comprises 23 residues. CDR3 coding DNA: TGTGCCAGCAGCAAAGTCCGGACTAGCGGGGGGGCCTCGAGTGCCAAAAGACCCTACGAGCAGTACTTC. This gives the protein CASSKVRTSGGASSAKRPYEQYF.